What follows is one T cell receptor beta chain and its context. The data are from a study of blood T cell repertoires in COVID-19. This CDR3 has 12 amino acids. Trimming shortened V by 4 bases and J by 5 bases, and 8 bases separated the two germline ends. CDR1 SGHNT and CDR2 YYREEE come from the germline V gene (reference sequence). Only in-frame clones appear in the TCRdb table, and some are missing; sequencing was by immunoSEQ multiplex PCR. The sample has approximately 210,000 clones, 75% to 90% seen once. V and J are TRBV5-4 and TRBJ2-3; D unresolved. Sequenced material: peripheral blood. The source of this sequence is a man between 40 and 49 years old with acute or convalescent COVID-19. In nucleotides, the CDR3 is TGTGCCAGCAGCCCGCAGTTAGATACGCAGTATTTT. Translated, it gives CASSPQLDTQYF.